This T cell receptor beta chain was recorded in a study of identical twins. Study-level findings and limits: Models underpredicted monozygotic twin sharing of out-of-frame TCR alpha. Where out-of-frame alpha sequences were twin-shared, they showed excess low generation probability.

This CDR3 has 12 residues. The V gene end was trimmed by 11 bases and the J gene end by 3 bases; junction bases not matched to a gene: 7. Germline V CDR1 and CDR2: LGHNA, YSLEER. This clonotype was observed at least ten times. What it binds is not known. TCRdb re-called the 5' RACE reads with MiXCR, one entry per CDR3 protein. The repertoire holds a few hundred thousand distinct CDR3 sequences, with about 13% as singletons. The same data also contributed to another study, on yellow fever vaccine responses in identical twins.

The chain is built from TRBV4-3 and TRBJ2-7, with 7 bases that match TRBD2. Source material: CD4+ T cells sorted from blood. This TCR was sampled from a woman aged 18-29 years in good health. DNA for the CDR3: TGCGCCCGAGGCGGGAGAGGCTACGAGCAGTACTTC. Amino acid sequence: CARGGRGYEQYF.